The sequence of this T cell receptor beta chain was determined in a study of blood T cell repertoires in COVID-19. Study information: Acute and convalescent COVID-19 samples came from the United States, Italy and Spain. Sample material is recorded as cDNA or gDNA derived from T cells, B-cell-depleted T cells, or PBMCs.

CDR1 is SGDLS and CDR2 is YYNGEE in the germline V gene. The length of the CDR3 is 15 residues. The V and J ends lost 0 bases and 4 bases, in that order; junction bases with no gene match: 4. Per the original data handling: For nucleated cells, counts were estimated from reference gene primer amplification. Sequencing used immunoSEQ multiplex PCR; TCRdb keeps in-frame clones, though not all of them. The V and J calls and clone size were taken over from that table, and D and trimming were inferred from the DNA. The data show 150,000 to 200,000 clones, around 86% seen once. Sequenced: peripheral blood. This TCR was sampled from a man aged 18 to 30 with acute or convalescent COVID-19. This sequence joins TRBV9 and TRBJ2-3; 8 nucleotides line up with TRBD2. CDR3: CASSVAGGRADTQYF. The CDR3 nucleotides read TGTGCCAGCAGCGTAGCGGGGGGGCGGGCAGATACGCAGTATTTT.